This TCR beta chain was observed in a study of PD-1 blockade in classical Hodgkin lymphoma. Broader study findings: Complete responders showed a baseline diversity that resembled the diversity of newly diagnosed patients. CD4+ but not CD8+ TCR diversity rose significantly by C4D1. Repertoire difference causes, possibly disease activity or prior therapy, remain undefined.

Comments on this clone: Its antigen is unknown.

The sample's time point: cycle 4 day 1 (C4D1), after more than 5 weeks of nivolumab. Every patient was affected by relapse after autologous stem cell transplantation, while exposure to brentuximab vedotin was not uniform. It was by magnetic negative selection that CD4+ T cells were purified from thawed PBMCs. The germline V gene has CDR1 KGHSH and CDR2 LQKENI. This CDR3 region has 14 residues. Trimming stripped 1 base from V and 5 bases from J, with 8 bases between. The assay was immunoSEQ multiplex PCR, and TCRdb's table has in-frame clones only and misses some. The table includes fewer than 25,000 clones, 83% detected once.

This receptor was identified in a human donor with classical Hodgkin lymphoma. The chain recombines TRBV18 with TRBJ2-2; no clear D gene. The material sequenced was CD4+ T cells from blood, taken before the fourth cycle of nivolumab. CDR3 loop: CASSPLTGTGELFF. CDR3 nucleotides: TGTGCCAGCTCACCACTAACCGGAACCGGGGAGCTGTTTTTT.